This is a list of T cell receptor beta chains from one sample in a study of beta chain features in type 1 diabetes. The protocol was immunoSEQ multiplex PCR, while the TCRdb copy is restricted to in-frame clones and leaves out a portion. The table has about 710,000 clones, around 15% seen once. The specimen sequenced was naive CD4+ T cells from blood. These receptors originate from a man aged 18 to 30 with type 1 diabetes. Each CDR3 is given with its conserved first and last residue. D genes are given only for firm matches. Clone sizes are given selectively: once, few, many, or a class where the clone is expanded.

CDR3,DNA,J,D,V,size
CASIATGSGNTIYF,TGTGCCAGTATCGCGACAGGGTCTGGAAACACCATATATTTT,TRBJ1-3,TRBD1,TRBV19,NA
CATGGAGANVLTF,TGTGCCACCGGAGGGGCTGGGGCCAACGTCCTGACTTTC,TRBJ2-6,NA,TRBV10-3,many
CASSFIEDYGYTF,TGTGCCAGCAGCTTTATTGAGGACTATGGCTACACCTTC,TRBJ1-2,NA,TRBV9,NA
CASSTPGWGGYTF,TGTGCCAGCAGCACCCCAGGGTGGGGAGGCTACACCTTC,TRBJ1-2,NA,TRBV9,NA
CAIRGTGELFF,TGTGCCATCAGAGGGACCGGGGAGCTGTTTTTT,TRBJ2-2,NA,TRBV10-3,few
CASSQEEASREQFF,TGTGCCAGCAGCCAAGAAGAGGCCTCCAGGGAGCAGTTCTTC,TRBJ2-1,NA,TRBV14,few
CASSVGTSGGSQETQYF,TGTGCCAGCAGCGTAGGGACTAGCGGGGGGTCCCAAGAGACCCAGTACTTC,TRBJ2-5,TRBD2,TRBV9,once
CSAIPTETQYF,TGCAGTGCCATACCTACGGAGACCCAGTACTTC,TRBJ2-5,NA,TRBV20-1,NA
CASSRPARNTEAFF,TGCGCCAGCAGCCGACCTGCCCGGAACACTGAAGCTTTCTTT,TRBJ1-1,NA,TRBV4-1,few
CASSMGQNYGYTF,TGCGCCAGCAGCATGGGACAGAACTATGGCTACACCTTC,TRBJ1-2,TRBD1,TRBV5-1,NA
CASSAGTGSSGANVLTF,TGTGCCAGCAGCGCCGGGACAGGGAGCTCTGGGGCCAACGTCCTGACTTTC,TRBJ2-6,TRBD1,TRBV9,few
CASSPGSTDTQYF,TGTGCCAGCTCACCGGGGAGCACAGATACGCAGTATTTT,TRBJ2-3,NA,TRBV18,few
CSVEKGRSYGYTF,TGCAGCGTTGAAAAGGGTCGGAGCTATGGCTACACCTTC,TRBJ1-2,NA,TRBV29-1,NA
CASSLEWRVHFYNEQFF,TGTGCCAGCAGCTTAGAATGGAGGGTCCACTTCTACAATGAGCAGTTCTTC,TRBJ2-1,NA,TRBV7-9,few
CASSLFTGANVLTF,TGTGCCAGCAGCTTATTTACTGGGGCCAACGTCCTGACTTTC,TRBJ2-6,NA,TRBV7-9,NA
CASSVGSSGTLYEQYF,TGTGCCAGCAGCGTAGGGTCTAGCGGGACTTTGTACGAGCAGTACTTC,TRBJ2-7,TRBD2,TRBV9,NA
CAISGSLQTQYF,TGTGCCATCAGTGGCTCCCTCCAGACCCAGTACTTC,TRBJ2-5,NA,TRBV6-6,NA
CASSFDYYGQGAGANVLTF,TGTGCCAGCAGTTTTGACTATTACGGACAGGGGGCTGGGGCCAACGTCCTGACTTTC,TRBJ2-6,TRBD1,TRBV28,few
CASSVREGLAQQETQYF,TGTGCCAGCAGCGTCAGGGAGGGACTAGCGCAACAAGAGACCCAGTACTTC,TRBJ2-5,TRBD2,TRBV9,few
CASQQGDNNEQFF,TGCGCCAGCCAACAGGGGGATAATAATGAGCAGTTCTTC,TRBJ2-1,TRBD1,TRBV5-1,NA
CASSVEGATNEQFF,TGTGCCAGCAGCGTAGAGGGGGCGACGAATGAGCAGTTCTTC,TRBJ2-1,TRBD1,TRBV9,once
CASSSYEQYF,TGTGCCAGCAGCTCCTACGAGCAGTACTTC,TRBJ2-7,NA,TRBV7-2,few
CASSRRGIQETQYF,TGTGCCAGCAGCCGGAGGGGGATTCAAGAGACCCAGTACTTC,TRBJ2-5,NA,TRBV7-2,NA
CAWAPGGNSGNTIYF,TGTGCCTGGGCCCCGGGAGGGAACTCTGGAAACACCATATATTTT,TRBJ1-3,NA,TRBV30,few
CAISEDRATGSTQPQHF,TGTGCCATCAGTGAAGATCGGGCGACAGGGTCGACTCAGCCCCAGCATTTT,TRBJ1-5,TRBD1,TRBV10-3,NA
CASSPSRQGNQPQHF,TGTGCCAGCAGTCCTTCCCGCCAGGGCAATCAGCCCCAGCATTTT,TRBJ1-5,NA,TRBV25-1,NA
CASSQDGLRIYNEQFF,TGTGCCAGCAGCCAAGATGGTCTGAGAATTTACAATGAGCAGTTCTTC,TRBJ2-1,NA,TRBV14,few